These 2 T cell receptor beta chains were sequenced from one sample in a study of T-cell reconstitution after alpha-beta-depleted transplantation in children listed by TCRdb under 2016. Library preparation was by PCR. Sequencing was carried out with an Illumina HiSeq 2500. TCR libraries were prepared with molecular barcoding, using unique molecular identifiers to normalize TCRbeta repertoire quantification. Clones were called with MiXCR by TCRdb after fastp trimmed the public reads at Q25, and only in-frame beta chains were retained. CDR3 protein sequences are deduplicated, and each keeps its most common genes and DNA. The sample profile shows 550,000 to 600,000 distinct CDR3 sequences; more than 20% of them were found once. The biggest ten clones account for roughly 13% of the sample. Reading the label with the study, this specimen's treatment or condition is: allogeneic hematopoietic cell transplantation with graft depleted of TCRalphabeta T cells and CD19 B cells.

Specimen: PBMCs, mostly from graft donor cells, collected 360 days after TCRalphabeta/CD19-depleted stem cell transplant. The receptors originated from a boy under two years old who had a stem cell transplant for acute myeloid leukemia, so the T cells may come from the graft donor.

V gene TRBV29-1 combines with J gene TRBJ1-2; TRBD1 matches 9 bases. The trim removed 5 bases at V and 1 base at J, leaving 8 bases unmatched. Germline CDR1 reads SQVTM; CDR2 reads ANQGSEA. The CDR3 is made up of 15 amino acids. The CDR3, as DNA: TGCAGCGTTCCAGCAAGGACAGGGGTTAACTATGGCTACACCTTC. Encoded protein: CSVPARTGVNYGYTF.

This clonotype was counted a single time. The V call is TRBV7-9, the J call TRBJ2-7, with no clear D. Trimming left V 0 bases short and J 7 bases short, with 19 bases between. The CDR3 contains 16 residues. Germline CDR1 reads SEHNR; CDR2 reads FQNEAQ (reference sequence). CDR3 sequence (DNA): TGTGCCAGCAGCTTAGCCTCCCCTGGCGCCATATGGGAGCAGTACTTC. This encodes CASSLASPGAIWEQYF.